The 20 T cell receptor beta chains below were found in one sample sequenced in a study of CD8+ T cells in alopecia areata. Sequencing used cDNA as its template, made by extracting RNA and reverse transcribing it. Here immunoSEQ multiplex PCR was the method, and the copy in TCRdb shows in-frame clones only, minus some. Of under 95,000 clones in the sample, approximately 70% were seen once. Treatment in this sample: oral pan-JAK inhibitor, 5-10 mg twice daily. The input for sequencing was CD8+ T cells sorted from blood, taken at approximately week 42, from a patient treated with tofacitinib. The receptors derive from a human donor with alopecia areata.

The J gene is TRBJ1-2, the V gene TRBV29-1, with D perhaps TRBD1 (5 bases). Trimming cost V 7 bases and J 5 bases, with 17 bases left between them. Germline CDR1 is SQVTM and CDR2 is ANQGSEA. This CDR3 comprises 13 residues. The CDR3 bases are TGCAGCGACTACCAGGGCCAGTATTATGGCTACACCTTC. Protein: CSDYQGQYYGYTF.

The chain is built from TRBV20-1 and TRBJ2-7; 10 bases are shared with TRBD2. Losses at the gene ends were 6 bases for V and 12 bases for J; bases not matched to a gene: 8. The germline V gene has CDR1 DFQATT and CDR2 SNEGSKA (reference sequence). CDR3 size: 11 residues. The CDR3 DNA reads as TGCAGTGCCTCTAGCGGGGGTTGGGTGTACTTC. Translating gives CSASSGGWVYF.

This clone occurred a few times. The chain combines TRBV4-1 with TRBJ1-5; D gene ambiguous. This CDR3 spans 16 amino acids. Per the germline V gene, CDR1 is MGHRA and CDR2 is YSYEKL. With 0 bases removed from V and 3 bases from J, the gap between germline ends came to 12 bases. The DNA for the CDR3 is TGCGCCAGCAGCCAAGATGTGAAGGGATTCAATCAGCCCCAGCATTTT. Encoded protein: CASSQDVKGFNQPQHF.

This clone was seen just once. At the DNA level, this CDR3 is encoded by other sequences in the same sample as well. The rearrangement joins TRBV7-2 to TRBJ2-7; D not certain. Trimming pared 5 bases from V and 0 bases from J, leaving 5 bases between. Germline-derived CDR1 and CDR2 are SGHTA and FQGNSA. The CDR3 extends over 12 amino acids. The CDR3 is CASSSSSYEQYF. DNA of the CDR3: TGTGCCAGCAGCAGTAGCTCCTACGAGCAGTACTTC. Drawing the rest from reference TRBV7-2 and TRBJ2-7, the complete variable domain is GAGVSQSPSNKVTEKGKDVELRCDPISGHTALYWYRQSLGQGLEFLIYFQGNSAPDKSGLPSDRFSAERTGGSVSTLTIQRTQQEDSAVYLCASSSSSYEQYFGPGTRLTVT.

The CDR3 region is CAWTGRTGGVNYGYTF. DNA of the CDR3: TGTGCCTGGACCGGAAGGACAGGGGGAGTTAACTATGGCTACACCTTC. The chain uses TRBV30 and TRBJ1-2; the match to TRBD1 covers 10 bases. CDR1 is GTSNPN and CDR2 is SVGIG in the germline V gene (reference sequence). Trimming cost V 4 bases and J 1 base; bases outside gene matches: 9. This CDR3 spans 16 amino acids.

The rearrangement joins TRBV29-1 to TRBJ2-3, with 9 positions matching TRBD2. Germline loops: CDR1 SQVTM, CDR2 ANQGSEA. The trim removed 2 bases at V and 5 bases at J, leaving 5 bases unmatched. The CDR3 sequence is 14 residues long. CDR3 region: CSVELAGRGDTQYF. The CDR3 coding sequence is TGCAGCGTTGAACTAGCGGGAAGGGGAGATACGCAGTATTTT.

A note on this clone: This is likely a read error, given that the CDR3 carries no conserved phenylalanine or tryptophan at its end. The chain is built from TRBV7-2 and TRBJ1-2; TRBD1 might be the D (6 bases). The V and J ends lost 8 bases and 6 bases respectively, with 13 bases between them. The CDR3 is 12 amino acids. Germline CDR1 reads SGHTA; CDR2 reads FQGNSA. In DNA form, the CDR3 reads TGTGCCAGCGATTTGGGGGCGGATGGCTACACCCTC. This encodes CASDLGADGYTL.

The sample holds one count of this clone. J is TRBJ1-1 and V is TRBV13; D not resolved. Deletions cut 3 bases from V and 1 base from J, with 6 bases between. The CDR3 covers 13 residues. Per the germline V gene, CDR1 is PRHDT and CDR2 is FYEKMQ (reference sequence). CDR3: CASSLWGNTEAFF. In DNA, the CDR3 is TGTGCCAGCAGCTTGTGGGGGAACACTGAAGCTTTCTTT.

This clone was counted a single time. The rearrangement links TRBV5-1 to TRBJ2-1, with D unclear. In germline, CDR1 is SGHRS, CDR2 YFSETQ. The CDR3 totals 12 residues. Trimming shortened V by 4 bases and J by 8 bases, and 10 bases separated the two germline ends. CDR3 bases: TGCGCCAGCAGCCTTATTGGGGATGAGCAGTTCTTC. Residues: CASSLIGDEQFF.

The J gene is TRBJ2-7, the V gene TRBV11-2, with no clear D. The CDR3 length is 14 residues. Germline CDR1 is SGHAT and CDR2 is FQNNGV. V dropped 1 base and J dropped 4 bases, with 11 bases sitting between them. CDR3 in DNA: TGTGCCAGCAGCTTAGGGTCCATACTTTACGAGCAGTACTTC. Residues: CASSLGSILYEQYF.

CDR3 DNA: TGTGCCAGCAGCTTAATGGATACCGGGGGCTACGAGCAGTACTTC. This sequence encodes CASSLMDTGGYEQYF. V gene TRBV7-2 combines with J gene TRBJ2-7; D might be TRBD2 (6 bases). Germline V lookup: CDR1 SGHTA, CDR2 FQGNSA. CDR3 length equals 15 residues. V dropped 2 bases and J dropped 3 bases, with 14 bases sitting between them.

The chain is built from TRBV4-1 and TRBJ2-7, with TRBD1 matching over 12 bases. CDR1 is MGHRA, CDR2 YSYEKL, per germline. The CDR3 runs to 14 residues. Trimming at V came to 4 bases and at J to 5 bases, leaving 3 bases not matched to a gene. CDR3: CASSPGTGGNEQYF. The CDR3 nucleotides are TGCGCCAGCAGCCCCGGGACAGGGGGCAACGAGCAGTACTTC.

The gene calls are TRBV10-3 and TRBJ1-1; D not resolved. V was trimmed by 4 bases and J by 1 base, leaving 10 bases between them. The CDR3 runs to 14 residues. Germline-derived CDR1 and CDR2 are ENHRY and SYGVKD. The CDR3 DNA reads TGTGCCATCAGTGCGGGTGGCCGGAACACTGAAGCTTTCTTT. Its protein product is CAISAGGRNTEAFF.

The rearrangement links TRBV6-5 to TRBJ2-3; no clear D gene. The ends were cut back, 5 bases at V and 2 bases at J, with 8 bases in the middle. Germline lookup yields CDR1 MNHEY and CDR2 SVGAGI. The CDR3 has 13 amino acids. This CDR3 is CASSPTLTDTQYF. The CDR3 DNA is TGTGCCAGCAGTCCCACCCTCACAGATACGCAGTATTTT.

The CDR3 sequence is CASSLREPGANVLTF. CDR3 bases: TGTGCCAGCAGCCTCCGGGAGCCTGGGGCCAACGTCCTGACTTTC. The J gene is TRBJ2-6, the V gene TRBV14, with D perhaps TRBD2 (6 bases). CDR1 and CDR2 (germline): SGHDN, FVKESK. The CDR3 spans 15 residues. V was pared by 4 bases and J by 2 bases, with 9 bases between.

V usage is TRBV12-5 and J usage is TRBJ1-2; no definite D call. Germline loops: CDR1 LGHNT, CDR2 FRNRAP. Trimming removed 1 base from V and 2 bases from J, with 8 bases in between. The CDR3 runs to 14 residues. The DNA for the CDR3 is TGTGCTAGTGGTTTGGATGGGTTAAACTATGGCTACACCTTC. Its protein product is CASGLDGLNYGYTF.

This rearrangement joins TRBV29-1 to TRBJ1-4, with D unresolved. CDR1 is SQVTM and CDR2 is ANQGSEA in the germline V gene. This CDR3 contains 14 residues. Trimming took off 5 bases at V and 8 bases at J, with 18 bases between the two ends. DNA for the CDR3: TGCAGCGTTCTTCCTGAGGGATGGGAGGAAAAACTGTTTTTT. This encodes CSVLPEGWEEKLFF.

The chain is built from TRBV19 and TRBJ2-7; 9 bases map to TRBD1. CDR3 length equals 12 residues. Looked up from germline, CDR1 is LNHDA and CDR2 is SQIVND (reference sequence). Trimming removed 5 bases from V and 5 bases from J; junction bases left unmatched: 1. CDR3 residues: CASSGDRDEQYF. CDR3 coding DNA: TGTGCCAGTAGTGGGGACAGGGACGAGCAGTACTTC.

The chain is built from TRBV4-1 and TRBJ2-6; weak D call: TRBD1 (6 bases). Germline V gene data show CDR1 as MGHRA and CDR2 as YSYEKL. Between the trimmed V and J ends, which lost 1 base and 4 bases, there was a span of 14 bases. This CDR3 comprises 17 residues. The CDR3 DNA reads TGCGCCAGCAGCCAAGGGACAGAGGGTCCAGGGGCCAACGTCCTGACTTTC. This sequence encodes CASSQGTEGPGANVLTF.

J is TRBJ2-1 and V is TRBV7-6, with a weak D call TRBD2 (6 bases). Trimming pared 1 base from V and 15 bases from J, leaving 16 bases between. The CDR3 loop spans 13 amino acids. CDR1 and CDR2 from the germline V gene are SGHVS and FNYEAQ. CDR3 coding DNA: TGTGCCAGCAGCTTAGACGGGAGTACTGTTGGGTTCTTC. Translating it yields CASSLDGSTVGFF.